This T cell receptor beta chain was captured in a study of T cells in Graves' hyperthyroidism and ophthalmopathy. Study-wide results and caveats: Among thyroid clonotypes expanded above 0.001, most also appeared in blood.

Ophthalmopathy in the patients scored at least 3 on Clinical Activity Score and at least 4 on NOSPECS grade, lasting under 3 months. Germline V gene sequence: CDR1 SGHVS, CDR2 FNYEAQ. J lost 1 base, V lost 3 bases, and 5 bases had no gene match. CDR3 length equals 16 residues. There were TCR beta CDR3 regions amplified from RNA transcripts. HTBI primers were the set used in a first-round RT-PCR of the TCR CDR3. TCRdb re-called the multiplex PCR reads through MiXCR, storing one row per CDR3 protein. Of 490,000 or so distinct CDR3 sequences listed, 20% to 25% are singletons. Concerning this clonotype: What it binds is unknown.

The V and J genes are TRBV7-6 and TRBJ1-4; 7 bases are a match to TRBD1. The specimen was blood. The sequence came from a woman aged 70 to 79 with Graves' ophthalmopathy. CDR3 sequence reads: CASSLAGTVTNEKLFF. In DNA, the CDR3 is TGTGCCAGCAGCTTGGCGGGGACAGTAACTAATGAAAAACTGTTTTTT.